A selection of T cell receptor beta chains follows, all from one sample in a study of CD8+ T cells in alopecia areata. Generated by immunoSEQ multiplex PCR, the TCRdb table keeps only in-frame clones and is missing some. The data contain some 170,000 clones, less than 70% of them singletons. Sequenced here: CD8+ T cells sorted from blood, sampled at week 24, from a patient treated with tofacitinib. The receptors stem from a human donor with alopecia areata. The CDR3 runs from the conserved cysteine through the conserved F or W. Each record gives: CDR3 protein, CDR3 DNA, V gene, clone size, D gene, J gene. A D gene is named only where the DNA matches it firmly. Size is stated for part of the rows, as once, few or many counts, or as a class when the clone is expanded.

cdr3_aa: CATSIQNQPQHF
cdr3_nt: TGTGCCACCAGCATACAGAATCAGCCCCAGCATTTT
v_call: TRBV15
clone_size: .
d_call: .
j_call: TRBJ1-5

cdr3_aa: CSSDEGEQFF
cdr3_nt: TGCAGCTCTGATGAGGGTGAGCAGTTCTTC
v_call: TRBV29-1
clone_size: few
d_call: .
j_call: TRBJ2-1

cdr3_aa: CASSIKEADTQYF
cdr3_nt: TGTGCCAGCAGCATAAAAGAGGCAGATACGCAGTATTTT
v_call: TRBV6-5
clone_size: few
d_call: .
j_call: TRBJ2-3

cdr3_aa: CAWSVGTSPQAFF
cdr3_nt: TGTGCCTGGAGTGTAGGGACTTCCCCTCAAGCTTTCTTT
v_call: TRBV30
clone_size: few
d_call: .
j_call: TRBJ1-1

cdr3_aa: CASCRGGEETQYF
cdr3_nt: TGCGCCAGCTGCCGGGGGGGCGAAGAGACCCAGTACTTC
v_call: TRBV5-1
clone_size: .
d_call: TRBD2
j_call: TRBJ2-5

cdr3_aa: CASSPGRNTEAFF
cdr3_nt: TGTGCCAGCAGCCCCGGTAGGAACACTGAAGCTTTCTTT
v_call: TRBV13
clone_size: once
d_call: .
j_call: TRBJ1-1

cdr3_aa: CATSRDSPKGPELLNEKLFF
cdr3_nt: TGTGCCACCAGCAGAGATAGTCCCAAGGGACCGGAACTCCTAAATGAAAAACTGTTTTTT
v_call: TRBV15
clone_size: once
d_call: .
j_call: TRBJ1-4

cdr3_aa: CASSVAGGGSASTDTQYF
cdr3_nt: TGTGCCAGCAGCGTAGCAGGCGGGGGCTCCGCTAGCACAGATACGCAGTATTTT
v_call: TRBV9
clone_size: .
d_call: .
j_call: TRBJ2-3

cdr3_aa: CASSWRGRNTEAFF
cdr3_nt: TGTGCCAGCTCCTGGCGGGGGAGGAACACTGAAGCTTTCTTT
v_call: TRBV6-5
clone_size: .
d_call: .
j_call: TRBJ1-1

cdr3_aa: CASSSGLETQYF
cdr3_nt: TGTGCCAGCAGCTCAGGCCTCGAGACCCAGTACTTC
v_call: TRBV11-1
clone_size: .
d_call: .
j_call: TRBJ2-5

cdr3_aa: CASSPLLGIPDTQYF
cdr3_nt: TGTGCCAGCAGCCCCCTCCTGGGGATTCCAGATACGCAGTATTTT
v_call: TRBV7-9
clone_size: .
d_call: .
j_call: TRBJ2-3

cdr3_aa: CASSTESTDRDQETQYF
cdr3_nt: TGTGCCAGCAGTACGGAATCCACGGACAGGGACCAAGAGACCCAGTACTTC
v_call: TRBV5-4
clone_size: .
d_call: TRBD1
j_call: TRBJ2-5

cdr3_aa: CASSEGPELGTAF
cdr3_nt: TGTGCCAGCAGTGAAGGACCAGAGCTGGGGACAGCCTTC
v_call: TRBV6-1
clone_size: few
d_call: TRBD1
j_call: TRBJ2-7

cdr3_aa: CAWTPGTGVLSPLHF
cdr3_nt: TGTGCCTGGACTCCTGGGACAGGGGTGCTTTCACCCCTCCACTTT
v_call: TRBV30
clone_size: .
d_call: TRBD1
j_call: TRBJ1-6

cdr3_aa: CASSLADRGNEQFF
cdr3_nt: TGCGCCAGCAGCTTGGCCGACAGGGGGAATGAGCAGTTCTTC
v_call: TRBV5-1
clone_size: .
d_call: TRBD1
j_call: TRBJ2-1

cdr3_aa: CSVAEGGAVNYGYTF
cdr3_nt: TGCAGCGTCGCCGAGGGGGGGGCGGTTAACTATGGCTACACCTTC
v_call: TRBV29-1
clone_size: .
d_call: .
j_call: TRBJ1-2

cdr3_aa: CASSAEGVEGAFF
cdr3_nt: TGTGCCAGCAGTGCCGAGGGGGTGGAGGGAGCTTTCTTT
v_call: TRBV25-1
clone_size: .
d_call: .
j_call: TRBJ1-1

cdr3_aa: CASRSPSGELFF
cdr3_nt: TGTGCCAGCAGATCCCCGTCGGGGGAGCTGTTTTTT
v_call: TRBV7-9
clone_size: .
d_call: .
j_call: TRBJ2-2

cdr3_aa: CASSLGGAGSNNEQFF
cdr3_nt: TGTGCCAGCAGCTTAGGGGGGGCAGGAAGTAACAATGAGCAGTTCTTC
v_call: TRBV7-2
clone_size: .
d_call: .
j_call: TRBJ2-1

cdr3_aa: CASTQGANGYTF
cdr3_nt: TGTGCCAGCACCCAGGGGGCGAATGGCTACACCTTC
v_call: TRBV5-6
clone_size: few
d_call: TRBD1
j_call: TRBJ1-2

cdr3_aa: CASGLVQGQNTEAFF
cdr3_nt: TGTGCTAGTGGTTTGGTACAGGGCCAGAACACTGAAGCTTTCTTT
v_call: TRBV12-5
clone_size: .
d_call: .
j_call: TRBJ1-1

cdr3_aa: CASSPTRSGTIGVGYTF
cdr3_nt: TGTGCCAGCAGCCCTACCCGGTCGGGGACAATTGGCGTTGGCTACACCTTC
v_call: TRBV27
clone_size: few
d_call: .
j_call: TRBJ1-2

cdr3_aa: CASSGGQPSNQPQHF
cdr3_nt: TGTGCCAGCAGTGGGGGACAGCCGAGCAATCAGCCCCAGCATTTT
v_call: TRBV2
clone_size: .
d_call: TRBD1
j_call: TRBJ1-5

cdr3_aa: CASSPLAGGFYEQYF
cdr3_nt: TGTGCCAGCAGCCCCCTAGCGGGGGGGTTCTACGAGCAGTACTTC
v_call: TRBV7-9
clone_size: .
d_call: TRBD2
j_call: TRBJ2-7

cdr3_aa: CASSLYIPGSYNEQFF
cdr3_nt: TGTGCCAGCAGCTTATATATCCCCGGATCTTACAATGAGCAGTTCTTC
v_call: TRBV13
clone_size: once
d_call: .
j_call: TRBJ2-1

cdr3_aa: CSVENRRPAYGYTF
cdr3_nt: TGCAGCGTTGAAAATAGACGGCCGGCCTATGGCTACACCTTC
v_call: TRBV29-1
clone_size: .
d_call: .
j_call: TRBJ1-2

cdr3_aa: CASTRDLTDTQYF
cdr3_nt: TGTGCCAGCACCCGGGACCTCACAGATACGCAGTATTTT
v_call: TRBV14
clone_size: .
d_call: .
j_call: TRBJ2-3